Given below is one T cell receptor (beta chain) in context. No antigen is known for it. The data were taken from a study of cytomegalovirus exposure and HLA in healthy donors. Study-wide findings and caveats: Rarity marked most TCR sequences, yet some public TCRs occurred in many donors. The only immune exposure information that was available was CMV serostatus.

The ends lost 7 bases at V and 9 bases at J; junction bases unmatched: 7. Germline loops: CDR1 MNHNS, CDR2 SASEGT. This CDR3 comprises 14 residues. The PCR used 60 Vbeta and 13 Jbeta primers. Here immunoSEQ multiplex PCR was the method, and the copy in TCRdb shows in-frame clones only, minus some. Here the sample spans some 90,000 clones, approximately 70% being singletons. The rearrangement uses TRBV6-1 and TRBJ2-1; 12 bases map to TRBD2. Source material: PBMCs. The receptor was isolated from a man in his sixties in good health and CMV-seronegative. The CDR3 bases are TGTGCCAGCACCTCACTAGCGGGAGGTACTGAGCAGTTCTTC. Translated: CASTSLAGGTEQFF.